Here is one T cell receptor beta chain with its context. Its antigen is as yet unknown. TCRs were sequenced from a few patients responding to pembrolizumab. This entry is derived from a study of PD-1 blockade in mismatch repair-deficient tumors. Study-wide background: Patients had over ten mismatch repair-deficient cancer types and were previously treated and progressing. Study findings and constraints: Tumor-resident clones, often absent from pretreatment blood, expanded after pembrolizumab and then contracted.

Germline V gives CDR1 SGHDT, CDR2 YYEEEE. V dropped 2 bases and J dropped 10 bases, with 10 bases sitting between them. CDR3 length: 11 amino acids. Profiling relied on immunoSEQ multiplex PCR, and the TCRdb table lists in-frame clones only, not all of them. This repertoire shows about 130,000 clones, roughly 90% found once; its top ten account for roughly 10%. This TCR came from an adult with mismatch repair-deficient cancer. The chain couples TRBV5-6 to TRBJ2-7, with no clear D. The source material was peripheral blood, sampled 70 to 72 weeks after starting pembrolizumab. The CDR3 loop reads CASSFAGRQYF. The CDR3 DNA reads TGTGCCAGCAGCTTCGCAGGTCGACAGTACTTC.